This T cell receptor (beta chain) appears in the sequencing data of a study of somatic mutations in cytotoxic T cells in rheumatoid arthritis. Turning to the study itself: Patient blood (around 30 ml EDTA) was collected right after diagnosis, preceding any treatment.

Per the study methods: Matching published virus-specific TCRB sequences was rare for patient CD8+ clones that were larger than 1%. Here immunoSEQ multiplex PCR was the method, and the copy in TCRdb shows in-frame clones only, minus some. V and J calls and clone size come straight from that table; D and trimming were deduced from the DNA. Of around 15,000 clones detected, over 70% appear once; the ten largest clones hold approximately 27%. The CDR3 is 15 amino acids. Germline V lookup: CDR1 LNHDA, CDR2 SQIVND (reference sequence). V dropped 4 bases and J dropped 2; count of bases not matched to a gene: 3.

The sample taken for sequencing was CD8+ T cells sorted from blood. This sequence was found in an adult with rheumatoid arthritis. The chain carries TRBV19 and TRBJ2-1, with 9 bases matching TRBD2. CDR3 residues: CASSRAGGPYNEQFF. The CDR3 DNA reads TGTGCCAGTAGTAGAGCGGGGGGTCCCTACAATGAGCAGTTCTTC.